This T cell receptor beta chain comes out of a study of metastatic and nonmetastatic thyroid tumors. General study results and limits: For both blood and tumor, malignant thyroid tumors reportedly showed significantly higher TCR beta diversity than benign nodules did.

Thyroid surgery was performed in patients who had received no treatment beforehand. This clone was seen many times. Antigen specificity is unknown. TCRdb re-processed the PCR reads through MiXCR. The sample lists some 30,000 clones, approximately 10% occurring once. Trimming took 6 bases from V and 2 from J; bases not matched to a gene: 3. The CDR3 runs 13 residues. CDR1 is MNHNS and CDR2 is SASEGT in the germline V gene. This TCR was sampled from a female donor with papillary thyroid cancer or a benign thyroid nodule (not recorded which). Some clones in this sample may be carry-over from other donors' samples. V and J are TRBV6-1 and TRBJ1-2; 7 positions agree with TRBD1. The sequenced sample was blood. The CDR3 DNA reads as TGTGCCAGCAGCCAGACAGGGAACTATGGCTACACCTTC. Protein product: CASSQTGNYGYTF.